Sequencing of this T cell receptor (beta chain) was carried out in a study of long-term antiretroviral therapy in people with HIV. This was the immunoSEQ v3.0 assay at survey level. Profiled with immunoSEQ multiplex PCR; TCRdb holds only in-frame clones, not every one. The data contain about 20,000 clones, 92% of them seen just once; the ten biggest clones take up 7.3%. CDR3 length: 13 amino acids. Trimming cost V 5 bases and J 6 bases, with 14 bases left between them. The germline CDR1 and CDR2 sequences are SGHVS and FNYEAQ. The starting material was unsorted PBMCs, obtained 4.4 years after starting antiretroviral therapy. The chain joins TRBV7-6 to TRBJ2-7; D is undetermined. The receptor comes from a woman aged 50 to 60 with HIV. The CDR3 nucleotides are TGTGCCAGCAGCCTGACATCACGGGTCGAGCAGTACTTC. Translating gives CASSLTSRVEQYF.